This T cell receptor (beta chain) was captured in a study of blood T cell repertoires in COVID-19. The germline gives CDR1 SGHDN, CDR2 FVKESK. Between the trimmed V and J ends, which lost 1 base and 2 bases, there was a span of 9 bases. The CDR3 runs to 14 residues. The protocol was immunoSEQ multiplex PCR, while the TCRdb copy is restricted to in-frame clones and leaves out a portion. The sample contains 140,000 to 150,000 clones, roughly 84% of which appear only once. The TCR comes from a human donor in a cohort sampled during active COVID-19. The sample taken for sequencing was peripheral blood. The chain recombines TRBV14 with TRBJ2-7; D call uncertain. This chain's CDR3 is CASSQGAATYEQYF. CDR3 nucleotides: TGTGCCAGCAGCCAAGGGGCAGCCACCTACGAGCAGTACTTC.